The present T cell receptor beta chain was sequenced within a study of shared clonotypes between healthy human individuals. About the research overall: The plates for each donor numbered three CD4 naive, three CD4 memory, two CD8 naive and one CD8 memory. Study-wide results and caveats: Among four donors, about 5% of naive CD4 clonotypes were found in common.

The table came from immunoSEQ multiplex PCR; TCRdb's copy has only in-frame clones and leaves some out. The table has about 520,000 clones, approximately 95% seen once. V gave up 6 bases and J gave up 1 base, with 15 bases separating them. Germline CDR1 SQVTM, CDR2 ANQGSEA. The CDR3 is made up of 14 amino acids. Healthy and HIV-negative, the adult donors had no recent acute infections or vaccinations. A CD45RA+ naive subset and a CD45RA-negative memory subset were split from CD4+ cells. With regard to this clone: No antigen is known for it.

Sequences were obtained from naive CD4+ T cells sorted from blood. Indicated subset: CD45RA+ positively selected. This clonotype was sampled from a woman in her 30s in good health. The chain joins TRBV29-1 to TRBJ1-1, with unresolved D. The CDR3: CSVLLTFPNTEAFF. DNA of the CDR3: TGCAGCGTCCTACTGACCTTTCCGAACACTGAAGCTTTCTTT.